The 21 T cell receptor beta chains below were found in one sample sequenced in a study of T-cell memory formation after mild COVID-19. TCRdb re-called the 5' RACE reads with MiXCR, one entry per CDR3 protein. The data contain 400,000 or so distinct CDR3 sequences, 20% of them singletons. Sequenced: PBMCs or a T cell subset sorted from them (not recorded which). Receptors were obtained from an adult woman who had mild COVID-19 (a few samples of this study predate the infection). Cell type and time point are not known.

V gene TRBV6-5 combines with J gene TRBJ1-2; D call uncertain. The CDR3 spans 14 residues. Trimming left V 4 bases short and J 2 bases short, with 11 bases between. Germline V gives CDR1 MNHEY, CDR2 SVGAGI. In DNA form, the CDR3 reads TGTGCCAGCAGTTCTGCGTCGGGCAACTATGGCTACACCTTC. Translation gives CASSSASGNYGYTF.

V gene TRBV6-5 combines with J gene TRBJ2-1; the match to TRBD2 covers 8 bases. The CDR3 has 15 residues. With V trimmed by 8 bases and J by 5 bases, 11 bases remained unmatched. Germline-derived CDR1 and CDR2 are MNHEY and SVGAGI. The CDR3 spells CASSRGGVGDNEQFF. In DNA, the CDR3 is TGTGCCAGCTCCCGGGGGGGGGTGGGTGACAATGAGCAGTTCTTC.

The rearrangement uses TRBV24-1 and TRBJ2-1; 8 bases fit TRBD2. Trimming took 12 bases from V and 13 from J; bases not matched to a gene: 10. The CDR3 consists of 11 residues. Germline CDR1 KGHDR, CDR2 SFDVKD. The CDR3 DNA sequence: TGTGCCTCCGAGCGGGAGAGTACTCAGTTCTTC. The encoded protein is CASERESTQFF.

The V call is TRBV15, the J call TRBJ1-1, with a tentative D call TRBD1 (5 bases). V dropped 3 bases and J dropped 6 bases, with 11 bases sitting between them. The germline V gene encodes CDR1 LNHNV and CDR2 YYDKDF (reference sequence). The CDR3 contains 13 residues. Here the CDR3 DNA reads TGTGCCACCAGCAGCTATGGGGGGGCTGAAGCTTTCTTT. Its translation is CATSSYGGAEAFF. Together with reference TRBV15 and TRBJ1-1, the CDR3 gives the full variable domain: DAMVIQNPRYQVTQFGKPVTLSCSQTLNHNVMYWYQQKSSQAPKLLFHYYDKDFNNEADTPDNFQSRRPNTSFCFLDIRSPGLGDTAMYLCATSSYGGAEAFFGQGTRLTVV.

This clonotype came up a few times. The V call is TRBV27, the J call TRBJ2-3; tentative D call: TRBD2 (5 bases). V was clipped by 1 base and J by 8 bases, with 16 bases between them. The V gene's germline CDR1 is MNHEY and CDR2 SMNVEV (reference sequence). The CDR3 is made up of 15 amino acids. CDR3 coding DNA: TGTGCCAGCAGTTTATGGACGGGTCGCGGAGGTACGCAGTATTTT. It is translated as CASSLWTGRGGTQYF.

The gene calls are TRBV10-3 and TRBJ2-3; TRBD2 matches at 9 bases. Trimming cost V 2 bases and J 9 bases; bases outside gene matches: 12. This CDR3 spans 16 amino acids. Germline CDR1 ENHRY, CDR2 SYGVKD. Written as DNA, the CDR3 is TGTGCCATCAGTGAGGACTCTAGCGGGGCCCCCGTGACGCAGTATTTT. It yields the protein CAISEDSSGAPVTQYF.

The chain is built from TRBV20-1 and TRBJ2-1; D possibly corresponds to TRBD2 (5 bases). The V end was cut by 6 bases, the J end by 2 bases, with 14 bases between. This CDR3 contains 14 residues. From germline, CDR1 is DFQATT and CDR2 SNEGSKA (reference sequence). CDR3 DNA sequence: TGCAGTGCCTCAGGAGGCCGCGCCTACAATGAGCAGTTCTTC. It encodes CSASGGRAYNEQFF.

The CDR3 coding sequence is TGTGCCAGCAACCACCGCCGGACAGGTGGGTTCTTC. Protein sequence: CASNHRRTGGFF. V usage is TRBV12-3 or TRBV12-4 and J usage is TRBJ2-1, with 7 bases that match TRBD1. J was trimmed by 15 bases and V by 7 bases; bases with no gene match: 12. The length of the CDR3 is 12 residues.

The CDR3 nucleotides are TGTGCCAGCAGCGTTATAGGAAGTAGGTGGGAGGAAAATCAGCCCCAGCATTTT. Protein sequence: CASSVIGSRWEENQPQHF. The chain joins TRBV7-9 to TRBJ1-5; D gene uncertain. Trimming removed 5 bases from V and 4 bases from J, with 24 bases in between. CDR3 length: 18 amino acids. Germline values: CDR1 SEHNR, CDR2 FQNEAQ (reference sequence).

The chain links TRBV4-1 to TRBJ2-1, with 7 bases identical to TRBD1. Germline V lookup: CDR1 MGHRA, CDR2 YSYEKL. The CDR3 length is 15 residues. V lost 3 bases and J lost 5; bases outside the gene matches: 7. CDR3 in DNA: TGCGCCAGCAGCCAGACAGGGATCCCCCACAATGAGCAGTTCTTC. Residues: CASSQTGIPHNEQFF.

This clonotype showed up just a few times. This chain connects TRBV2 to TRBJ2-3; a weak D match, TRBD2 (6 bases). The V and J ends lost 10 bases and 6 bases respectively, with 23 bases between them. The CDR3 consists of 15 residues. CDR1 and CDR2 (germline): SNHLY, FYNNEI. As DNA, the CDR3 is TGTGCCACCGATTACCCGGGGGAAAATCATGATACGCAGTATTTT. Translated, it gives CATDYPGENHDTQYF.

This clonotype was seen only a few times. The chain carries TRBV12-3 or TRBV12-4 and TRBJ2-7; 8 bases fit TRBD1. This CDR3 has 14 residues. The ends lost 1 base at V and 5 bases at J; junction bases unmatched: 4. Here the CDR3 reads CASSLVDRADEQYF. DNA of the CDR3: TGTGCCAGCAGTTTAGTGGACAGGGCCGACGAGCAGTACTTC.

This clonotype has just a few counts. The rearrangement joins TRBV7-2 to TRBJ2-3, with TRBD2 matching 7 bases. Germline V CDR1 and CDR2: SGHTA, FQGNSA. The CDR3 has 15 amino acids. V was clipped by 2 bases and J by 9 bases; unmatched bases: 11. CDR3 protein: CASSLRDGGFRTQYF. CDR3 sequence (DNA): TGTGCCAGCAGCTTAAGGGACGGGGGGTTTAGGACGCAGTATTTT.

CDR3: CASSVQPGGTDTQYF. The CDR3 nucleotides read TGTGCCAGCAGCGTTCAACCAGGAGGGACAGATACGCAGTATTTT. The V gene is TRBV9, the J gene TRBJ2-3; the D gene is possibly TRBD2 (6 bases). Germline lookup yields CDR1 SGDLS and CDR2 YYNGEE. V lost 2 bases, J lost 3 bases, and 13 bases lay in between. The CDR3 extends over 15 amino acids.

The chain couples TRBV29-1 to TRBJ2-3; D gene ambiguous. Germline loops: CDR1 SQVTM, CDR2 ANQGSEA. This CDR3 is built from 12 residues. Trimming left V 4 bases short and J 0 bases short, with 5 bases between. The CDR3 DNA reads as TGCAGCGTTGCAGGTAGCACAGATACGCAGTATTTT. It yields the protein CSVAGSTDTQYF.

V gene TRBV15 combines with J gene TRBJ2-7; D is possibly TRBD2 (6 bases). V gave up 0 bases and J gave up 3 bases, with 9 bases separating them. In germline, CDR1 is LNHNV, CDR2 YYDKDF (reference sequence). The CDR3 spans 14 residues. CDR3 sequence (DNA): TGTGCCACCAGCAGAGAGGGGGGAGACTACGAGCAGTACTTC. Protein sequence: CATSREGGDYEQYF.

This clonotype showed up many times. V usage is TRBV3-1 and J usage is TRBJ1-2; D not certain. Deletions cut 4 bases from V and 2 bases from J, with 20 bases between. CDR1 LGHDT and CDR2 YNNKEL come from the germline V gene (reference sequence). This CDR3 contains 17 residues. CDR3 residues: CASSLAYVGYVNYGYTF. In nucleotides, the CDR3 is TGTGCCAGCAGCCTCGCGTACGTGGGGTACGTGAACTATGGCTACACCTTC.

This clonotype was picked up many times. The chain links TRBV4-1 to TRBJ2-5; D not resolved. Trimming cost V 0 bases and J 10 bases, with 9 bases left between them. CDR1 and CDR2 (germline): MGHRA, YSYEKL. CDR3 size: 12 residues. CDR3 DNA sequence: TGCGCCAGCAGCCAAGAAGGTACCCTCCAGTACTTC. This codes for CASSQEGTLQYF.

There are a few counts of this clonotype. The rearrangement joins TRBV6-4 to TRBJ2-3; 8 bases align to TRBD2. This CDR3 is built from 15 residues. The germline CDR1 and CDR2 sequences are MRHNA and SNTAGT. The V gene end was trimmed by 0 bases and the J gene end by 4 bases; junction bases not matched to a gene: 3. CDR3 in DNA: TGTGCCAGCAGTGACTCAAGCGGGAGAGCAGATACGCAGTATTTT. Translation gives CASSDSSGRADTQYF.

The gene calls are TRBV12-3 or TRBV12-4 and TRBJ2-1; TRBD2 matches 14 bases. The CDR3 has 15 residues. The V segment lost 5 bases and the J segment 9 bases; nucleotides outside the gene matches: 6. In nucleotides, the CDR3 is TGTGCCAGCAGTGTCCCGGGACTAGCGGGAGCTGAGCAGTTCTTC. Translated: CASSVPGLAGAEQFF.

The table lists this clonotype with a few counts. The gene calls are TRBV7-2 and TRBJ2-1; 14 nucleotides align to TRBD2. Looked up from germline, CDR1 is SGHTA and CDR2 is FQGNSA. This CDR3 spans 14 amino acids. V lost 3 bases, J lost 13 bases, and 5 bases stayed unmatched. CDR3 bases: TGTGCCAGCAGCTTGGGACTAGCGGGAGAAGGACAGTTCTTC. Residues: CASSLGLAGEGQFF.